The 25 T cell receptor beta chains below were found in one sample sequenced in a study of T cell changes during pregnancy in multiple sclerosis. This table comes from immunoSEQ multiplex PCR, and its TCRdb copy is limited to in-frame clones, with some not included. The sample lists some 110,000 clones, 92% occurring once. The sequences come from peripheral blood, collected after pregnancy. The receptors originated from a female donor with multiple sclerosis, enrolled in a pregnancy study.

The chain joins TRBV7-9 to TRBJ2-1; D might be TRBD2 (6 bases). Trimming stripped 4 bases from V and 6 bases from J, with 13 bases between. Germline values: CDR1 SEHNR, CDR2 FQNEAQ (reference sequence). This CDR3 spans 14 amino acids. The CDR3 coding sequence is TGTGCCAGCAGCTCGACTAGAAAGGGCAATGAGCAGTTCTTC. Residues: CASSSTRKGNEQFF.

The V call is TRBV28, the J call TRBJ1-2, with D perhaps TRBD1 (6 bases). The CDR3 extends over 15 amino acids. The V and J ends lost 3 bases and 0 bases respectively, with 11 bases between them. From germline, CDR1 is MDHEN and CDR2 SYDVKM. The CDR3 DNA is TGTGCCAGCAGTTTGATCGCAGGGGCTAACTATGGCTACACCTTC. This encodes CASSLIAGANYGYTF.

This clone was observed a handful of times. The chain joins TRBV19 to TRBJ1-1; 7 bases match TRBD1. Trimming cost V 2 bases and J 0 bases; bases outside gene matches: 0. The CDR3 is 14 residues long. The V gene's germline CDR1 is LNHDA and CDR2 SQIVND (reference sequence). In DNA, the CDR3 is TGTGCCAGTAGTATAAGGGGGCTGAACACTGAAGCTTTCTTT. This gives the protein CASSIRGLNTEAFF.

The chain uses TRBV27 and TRBJ2-1, with 7 positions matching TRBD1. The V and J ends lost 6 bases and 8 bases, in that order; junction bases with no gene match: 4. The CDR3 runs to 12 residues. Looked up from germline, CDR1 is MNHEY and CDR2 is SMNVEV (reference sequence). The CDR3 reads CASSDTGDEQFF. CDR3 sequence (DNA): TGTGCCAGCAGCGACACAGGGGATGAGCAGTTCTTC.

The chain combines TRBV4-1 with TRBJ2-7; the match to TRBD2 covers 8 bases. Per germline, CDR1 MGHRA and CDR2 YSYEKL. This CDR3 contains 14 residues. With V trimmed by 3 bases and J by 3 bases, 4 bases remained unmatched. The CDR3 region is CASSQVTSGYEQYF. The CDR3 bases are TGCGCCAGCAGCCAGGTTACTAGCGGCTACGAGCAGTACTTC.

V and J are TRBV28 and TRBJ2-1; 7 positions agree with TRBD2. Germline V CDR1 and CDR2: MDHEN, SYDVKM. The CDR3 is made up of 14 amino acids. The V segment lost 2 bases and the J segment 4 bases; nucleotides outside the gene matches: 2. The CDR3 protein is CASSLSGKYNEQFF. The CDR3 nucleotides are TGTGCCAGCAGTTTAAGCGGGAAGTACAATGAGCAGTTCTTC.

The chain carries TRBV19 and TRBJ1-1; no clear D. This CDR3 has 13 residues. The germline gives CDR1 LNHDA, CDR2 SQIVND (reference sequence). The ends were cut back, 6 bases at V and 5 bases at J, with 13 bases in the middle. CDR3 sequence (DNA): TGTGCCAGTAGCCCCCTCGGAGGGACTGAAGCTTTCTTT. As protein: CASSPLGGTEAFF.

The chain employs TRBV10-3 and TRBJ1-2, with D tentatively TRBD1 (5 bases). This CDR3 spans 11 amino acids. V was clipped by 6 bases and J by 8 bases, with 10 bases between them. Germline V lookup: CDR1 ENHRY, CDR2 SYGVKD. The CDR3 DNA reads as TGTGCCATCAGAGGAGGGGACGGCTACACCTTC. This translates into CAIRGGDGYTF.

V usage is TRBV6-5 and J usage is TRBJ1-2; weak D call: TRBD1 (5 bases). The CDR3 runs to 12 residues. CDR1 is MNHEY, CDR2 SVGAGI, per germline. The V gene lost 7 bases and the J gene lost 8 bases, with 14 bases spanning the gap. CDR3 in amino acids: CASTQKGQGYTF. In nucleotides, the CDR3 is TGTGCCAGCACCCAAAAAGGACAAGGCTACACCTTC.

The V and J genes are TRBV28 and TRBJ1-4; the D gene is possibly TRBD1 (5 bases). The germline V gene encodes CDR1 MDHEN and CDR2 SYDVKM. Trimming removed 1 base from V and 3 bases from J, with 9 bases in between. The CDR3 runs 15 residues. DNA of the CDR3: TGTGCCAGCAGTTTATTCCAGGGATCTAATGAAAAACTGTTTTTT. This translates into CASSLFQGSNEKLFF.

Regarding this clone: Other nucleotide sequences from this sample produce the same CDR3. The rearrangement links TRBV5-1 to TRBJ1-1; possible D gene TRBD1, 6 bases. With 4 bases removed from V and 0 bases from J, the gap between germline ends came to 10 bases. The germline V gene encodes CDR1 SGHRS and CDR2 YFSETQ. The CDR3 extends over 14 amino acids. The CDR3 DNA reads TGCGCCAGCAGCGGCGGACAGATGAACACTGAAGCTTTCTTT. Translation: CASSGGQMNTEAFF. The full variable domain, with the rest looked up from reference TRBV5-1 and TRBJ1-1, is KAGVTQTPRYLIKTRGQQVTLSCSPISGHRSVSWYQQTPGQGLQFLFEYFSETQRNKGNFPGRFSGRQFSNSRSEMNVSTLELGDSALYLCASSGGQMNTEAFFGQGTRLTVV.

This clone was found once. The genes are TRBV29-1 and TRBJ1-2; 7 bases are a match to TRBD1. Germline V CDR1 and CDR2: SQVTM, ANQGSEA. V gave up 5 bases and J gave up 0 bases; unmatched junction bases: 3. The CDR3 spans 13 residues. CDR3 sequence reads: CSVTGDPNYGYTF. CDR3 DNA: TGCAGCGTTACAGGGGATCCTAACTATGGCTACACCTTC.

The chain is built from TRBV5-1 and TRBJ2-2; 7 bases match TRBD1. Trimming removed 2 bases from V and 0 bases from J; junction bases left unmatched: 4. Germline loops: CDR1 SGHRS, CDR2 YFSETQ. The CDR3 consists of 16 residues. The CDR3 DNA sequence: TGCGCCAGCAGCTTTTCTGGGACAGCGAACACCGGGGAGCTGTTTTTT. Its translation: CASSFSGTANTGELFF.

The CDR3: CASTLAGMNTGELFF. The CDR3 DNA reads as TGTGCCAGCACCCTCGCAGGGATGAACACCGGGGAGCTGTTTTTT. This chain joins TRBV7-8 and TRBJ2-2; maybe TRBD1 (5 bases). This CDR3 has 15 residues. The V and J ends lost 7 bases and 1 base respectively, with 13 bases between them. CDR1 is SGHVS and CDR2 is FQNEAQ in the germline V gene.

This clone has only a few counts. The V and J genes are TRBV11-2 and TRBJ1-2; the D gene is possibly TRBD1 (6 bases). Trimming stripped 5 bases from V and 2 bases from J, with 12 bases between. The CDR3 loop spans 14 amino acids. Germline CDR1 reads SGHAT; CDR2 reads FQNNGV. CDR3 protein: CASSPRGGNYGYTF. In DNA form, the CDR3 reads TGTGCCAGCAGCCCGAGAGGGGGAAACTATGGCTACACCTTC.

J is TRBJ2-7 and V is TRBV6-1, with TRBD1 identical over 11 bases. In germline, CDR1 is MNHNS, CDR2 SASEGT. V shed 4 bases, J shed 2 bases, and the junction held 10 bases outside the gene matches. The CDR3 is made up of 17 amino acids. The CDR3 nucleotides are TGTGCCAGCAGTGGCCGGGACAGGGGGATGTTGGCCTACGAGCAGTACTTC. This codes for CASSGRDRGMLAYEQYF.

This chain links TRBV6-1 with TRBJ1-2, with D tentatively TRBD1 (6 bases). The CDR3 covers 13 residues. CDR1 and CDR2 (germline): MNHNS, SASEGT. Trimming pared 6 bases from V and 4 bases from J, leaving 12 bases between. This CDR3 reads CASRDSTGYGYTF. As DNA, the CDR3 is TGTGCCAGCAGGGATTCGACAGGCTATGGCTACACCTTC.

The V gene is TRBV7-9, the J gene TRBJ1-4; weak D call: TRBD1 (5 bases). Germline V gene sequence: CDR1 SEHNR, CDR2 FQNEAQ (reference sequence). The V end lost 5 bases, the J end lost 8 bases, and 21 bases lay between the germline ends. The CDR3 consists of 16 residues. This chain's CDR3 is CASSRVTGQHQEKLFF. CDR3 coding DNA: TGTGCCAGCAGCCGCGTTACAGGCCAACACCAAGAAAAACTGTTTTTT.

This chain uses TRBV5-1 with TRBJ2-2; maybe TRBD2 (6 bases). From germline, CDR1 is SGHRS and CDR2 YFSETQ. Trimming removed 3 bases at V and 1 base at J, with 7 bases between. The CDR3 runs to 14 residues. DNA of the CDR3: TGCGCCAGCAGCTGGCGGGGGAACACCGGGGAGCTGTTTTTT. Amino acids: CASSWRGNTGELFF.

This chain uses TRBV27 with TRBJ2-7; the match to TRBD2 covers 7 bases. Germline lookup yields CDR1 MNHEY and CDR2 SMNVEV (reference sequence). This CDR3 spans 13 amino acids. J lost 3 bases, V lost 4 bases, and 3 bases had no gene match. This CDR3 is CASSSRTSYEQYF. The CDR3 bases are TGTGCCAGCAGTTCTCGGACTAGCTACGAGCAGTACTTC.

The J gene is TRBJ2-7, the V gene TRBV7-3; 8 bases match TRBD2. V was clipped by 5 bases and J by 5 bases; unmatched bases: 8. CDR1 and CDR2 (germline): SGHTA, FQGTGA. This CDR3 comprises 14 residues. CDR3 residues: CASSPPGTSHEQYF. CDR3 in DNA: TGTGCCAGCAGCCCCCCCGGGACTAGTCACGAGCAGTACTTC.

This clone appeared a single time. The CDR3 loop reads CASSASWDKPLNTIYF. The CDR3 nucleotides read TGTGCCAGCAGTGCTTCCTGGGACAAGCCACTAAACACCATATATTTT. V and J are TRBV6-1 and TRBJ1-3; D possibly corresponds to TRBD1 (6 bases). Trimming shortened V by 4 bases and J by 6 bases, and 19 bases separated the two germline ends. Germline V gene sequence: CDR1 MNHNS, CDR2 SASEGT. The CDR3 covers 16 residues.

The gene calls are TRBV5-4 and TRBJ1-1; TRBD1 matches 8 bases. Trimming at V came to 5 bases and at J to 1 base, leaving 7 bases not matched to a gene. CDR3 length: 15 amino acids. CDR1 is SGHNT, CDR2 YYREEE, per germline (reference sequence). Here the CDR3 reads CASRITGGANTEAFF. The DNA for the CDR3 is TGTGCCAGCAGGATAACAGGGGGGGCGAACACTGAAGCTTTCTTT.

The CDR3 DNA follows: TGCAGCGTTGAGATCTCGGCGGAGGGGGGCTACACCTTC. This gives the protein CSVEISAEGGYTF. The chain joins TRBV29-1 to TRBJ1-2; D possibly corresponds to TRBD1 (5 bases). The CDR3 loop spans 13 amino acids. Trimming stripped 3 bases from V and 8 bases from J, with 16 bases between. Germline V gives CDR1 SQVTM, CDR2 ANQGSEA.

The chain couples TRBV20-1 to TRBJ2-1; D perhaps matches TRBD2 (7 bases). The germline V gene encodes CDR1 DFQATT and CDR2 SNEGSKA (reference sequence). The V end was cut by 7 bases, the J end by 8 bases, with 12 bases between. The CDR3 contains 11 residues. DNA of the CDR3: TGCAGTGTCCCGGGGGGCTATGAGCAGTTCTTC. It is translated as CSVPGGYEQFF.